The 14 T cell receptor beta chains below come from one sample, sequenced in a study of glioma-infiltrating T cells after dendritic cell vaccination. The assay was immunoSEQ multiplex PCR, and TCRdb's table has in-frame clones only and misses some. In the table there are approximately 99,000 clones, approximately 84% of which are singletons. Time point of the sample: after dendritic cell vaccination, including at tumor progression/relapse. This specimen consisted of blood, obtained after dendritic cell vaccination. The receptors derive from a human donor with glioblastoma.

This chain uses TRBV20-1 with TRBJ2-2; D is undetermined. CDR3 size: 11 residues. V lost 0 bases, J lost 13 bases, and 9 bases lay in between. The V gene's germline CDR1 is DFQATT and CDR2 SNEGSKA (reference sequence). CDR3 in DNA: TGCAGTGCTAGAGATTTGGCAGGGCTGTTTTTT. It specifies CSARDLAGLFF.

V usage is TRBV28 and J usage is TRBJ2-7; a possible D gene is TRBD1 (5 bases). Germline CDR1 reads MDHEN; CDR2 reads SYDVKM. The ends were cut back, 3 bases at V and 0 bases at J, with 9 bases in the middle. The CDR3 runs to 14 residues. CDR3 sequence reads: CASSLDIRSYEQYF. As DNA, the CDR3 is TGTGCCAGCAGTTTGGACATCCGCTCCTACGAGCAGTACTTC.

This clone has just one count. This chain joins TRBV27 and TRBJ2-1; 10 nucleotides line up with TRBD2. Trimming at V came to 7 bases and at J to 5 bases, leaving 5 bases not matched to a gene. From germline, CDR1 is MNHEY and CDR2 SMNVEV (reference sequence). This CDR3 spans 14 amino acids. CDR3 nucleotide sequence: TGTGCCAGCACCTCGGGACTAGCGAACAATGAGCAGTTCTTC. Residues: CASTSGLANNEQFF.

V gene TRBV30 combines with J gene TRBJ2-2, with TRBD2 matching 12 bases. The CDR3 has 16 residues. Per germline, CDR1 GTSNPN and CDR2 SVGIG (reference sequence). Losses at the gene ends were 2 bases for V and 6 bases for J; bases not matched to a gene: 7. The chain's CDR3 is CAWSPPGLAGPGELFF. In DNA form, the CDR3 reads TGTGCCTGGAGTCCACCCGGACTAGCGGGGCCCGGGGAGCTGTTTTTT.

This clone was found a few times. The chain links TRBV7-9 to TRBJ2-2; D possibly corresponds to TRBD2 (6 bases). The germline V and J ends were trimmed by 7 bases and 4 bases, with 16 bases remaining between them. CDR3 length equals 15 residues. The germline V gene has CDR1 SEHNR and CDR2 FQNEAQ (reference sequence). CDR3 DNA sequence: TGTGCCAGCACCATAAGTGGGGGGTCCACCGGGGAGCTGTTTTTT. Amino acids: CASTISGGSTGELFF.

This clone appeared a few times. The chain couples TRBV5-1 to TRBJ1-3; tentative D call: TRBD1 (5 bases). From germline, CDR1 is SGHRS and CDR2 YFSETQ. V gave up 4 bases and J gave up 0 bases, with 14 bases separating them. CDR3 length: 16 amino acids. DNA of the CDR3: TGCGCCAGCAGCCGGGGCGGGGAGGCCTCTGGAAACACCATATATTTT. Protein sequence: CASSRGGEASGNTIYF.

This clone was seen only a few times. V usage is TRBV5-1 and J usage is TRBJ1-3; D ambiguous. Germline values: CDR1 SGHRS, CDR2 YFSETQ. Trimming cost V 4 bases and J 4 bases, with 15 bases left between them. The CDR3 has 15 amino acids. The CDR3 sequence is CASSGYGVSGNTIYF. CDR3 nucleotides: TGCGCCAGCAGCGGCTACGGAGTATCGGGAAACACCATATATTTT.

The genes are TRBV9 and TRBJ1-2; weak D call: TRBD1 (5 bases). There are 14 residues in the CDR3. CDR1 and CDR2 from the germline V gene are SGDLS and YYNGEE. The V and J ends lost 4 bases and 5 bases respectively, with 15 bases between them. CDR3 DNA sequence: TGTGCCAGCAGCCCAGGGTTGGAGACTTATGGCTACACCTTC. This gives the protein CASSPGLETYGYTF.

The genes are TRBV11-2 and TRBJ2-3; TRBD2 matches 13 bases. The CDR3 sequence is 17 residues long. The V gene's germline CDR1 is SGHAT and CDR2 FQNNGV. V shed 4 bases, J shed 2 bases, and the junction held 6 bases outside the gene matches. The CDR3 DNA sequence: TGTGCCAGCAGCTGGCAAGGGACTAGCGGGACCACAGATACGCAGTATTTT. It translates to CASSWQGTSGTTDTQYF.

The rearrangement links TRBV2 to TRBJ1-2; D remains unclear. Trimming took off 4 bases at V and 4 bases at J, with 10 bases between the two ends. Germline loops: CDR1 SNHLY, CDR2 FYNNEI. This CDR3 region has 13 residues. The CDR3 bases are TGTGCCAGCAGTGGGGTTGGGCGCTATGGCTACACCTTC. Translating gives CASSGVGRYGYTF.

The chain employs TRBV19 and TRBJ2-7, with 7 bases that match TRBD1. Germline CDR1 is LNHDA and CDR2 is SQIVND (reference sequence). The J segment lost 5 bases and the V segment lost 7 bases, leaving 11 bases of the junction unmatched. This CDR3 is 14 amino acids long. CDR3 sequence: CASTRGSTGDEQYF. The CDR3 coding sequence is TGTGCCAGTACCAGAGGTTCTACAGGGGACGAGCAGTACTTC.

The J gene is TRBJ2-3, the V gene TRBV18; the D gene is possibly TRBD1 (5 bases). This CDR3 has 13 amino acids. Trimming removed 6 bases at V and 6 bases at J, with 13 bases between. Germline V gene data show CDR1 as KGHSH and CDR2 as LQKENI. CDR3 in DNA: TGTGCCAGCTCCCCTTTAGGGGCTGATACGCAGTATTTT. As protein: CASSPLGADTQYF.

The chain recombines TRBV27 with TRBJ1-2; 7 bases align to TRBD1. The J segment lost 4 bases and the V segment lost 5 bases, leaving 10 bases of the junction unmatched. CDR3 length: 15 amino acids. Germline-derived CDR1 and CDR2 are MNHEY and SMNVEV (reference sequence). The CDR3 DNA sequence: TGTGCCAGCAGTCTAAGACAGGGTTTAAGCTATGGCTACACCTTC. Protein product: CASSLRQGLSYGYTF.

Only a few counts were recorded for this clone. J is TRBJ2-3 and V is TRBV7-9; TRBD2 is a possible D gene (6 bases). The ends were cut back, 4 bases at V and 2 bases at J, with 13 bases in the middle. CDR3 length: 15 residues. Per the germline V gene, CDR1 is SEHNR and CDR2 is FQNEAQ (reference sequence). This chain's CDR3 is CASSSRLEATDTQYF. CDR3 DNA sequence: TGTGCCAGCAGCTCCCGACTAGAGGCCACAGATACGCAGTATTTT.